What follows are 30 T cell receptor beta chains derived from one specimen sequenced in a study of shared clonotypes between healthy human individuals. Sequenced by immunoSEQ multiplex PCR; TCRdb stores in-frame clones only, minus some. The sample lists roughly 1 million clones, around 74% occurring once. Sequencing was done on a sample of memory CD4+ T cells sorted from blood. The subset: CD45RA-negative fraction. All receptors derive from a man younger than 35 in good health.

This chain uses TRBV5-4 with TRBJ2-3; D assignment may be TRBD1 or TRBD2 (5 bases each). Germline-derived CDR1 and CDR2 are SGHNT and YYREEE (reference sequence). Trimming removed 0 bases at V and 8 bases at J, with 22 bases between. CDR3 size: 17 residues. The CDR3 reads CASSLGDLLGVGVTQYF. CDR3 bases: TGTGCCAGCAGCTTGGGGGACCTCTTGGGAGTTGGTGTTACGCAGTATTTT.

This clone came up a few times. The chain uses TRBV4-1 and TRBJ1-2; a weak D match, TRBD1 (5 bases). From germline, CDR1 is MGHRA and CDR2 YSYEKL. The CDR3 has 14 amino acids. V dropped 0 bases and J dropped 2 bases, with 7 bases sitting between them. The DNA for the CDR3 is TGCGCCAGCAGCCAAGAAGAGGGGAACTATGGCTACACCTTC. It specifies CASSQEEGNYGYTF.

This clone has a single count. The chain carries TRBV21-1 and TRBJ2-1; the table calls TRBD2, which could not be checked here. TRBV21-1 is a pseudogene segment. This CDR3 is 16 amino acids long. CDR3 in DNA: TGTGCCAGCAGCAAAGACGTAAGCGGGTCTTGGAATGAGCAGTTCTTC. This encodes CASSKDVSGSWNEQFF.

The chain combines TRBV15 with TRBJ2-5; D unclear. There are 15 residues in the CDR3. Trimming cost V 0 bases and J 2 bases, with 10 bases left between them. Germline-derived CDR1 and CDR2 are LNHNV and YYDKDF (reference sequence). CDR3 protein: CATSRDKWQQETQYF. The CDR3 bases are TGTGCCACCAGCAGAGATAAATGGCAACAAGAGACCCAGTACTTC.

The chain carries TRBV18 and TRBJ2-7; the D gene could be TRBD1 or TRBD2 (5 bases each). The CDR3 has 14 amino acids. With 3 bases removed from V and 5 bases from J, the gap between germline ends came to 14 bases. CDR1 and CDR2 from the germline V gene are KGHSH and LQKENI. The CDR3 loop reads CASSPGDGLHEQYF. Written as DNA, the CDR3 is TGTGCCAGCTCACCGGGGGACGGTCTACACGAGCAGTACTTC. The full variable domain, its missing parts supplied by reference TRBV18 and TRBJ2-7, is NAGVMQNPRHLVRRRGQEARLRCSPMKGHSHVYWYRQLPEEGLKFMVYLQKENIIDESGMPKERFSAEFPKEGPSILRIQQVVRGDSAAYFCASSPGDGLHEQYFGPGTRLTVT.

A word on this clone: Other DNA sequences from this sample encode an identical CDR3 as well. The rearrangement uses TRBV9 and TRBJ2-2; unclear D gene. The CDR3 spans 13 residues. Trimming took off 2 bases at V and 5 bases at J, with 7 bases between the two ends. Per germline, CDR1 SGDLS and CDR2 YYNGEE. CDR3 amino acids: CASSVRQTGELFF. The CDR3 DNA sequence: TGTGCCAGCAGCGTCCGGCAGACCGGGGAGCTGTTTTTT.

This CDR3 reads CAISPGQSLYEQYF. The DNA for the CDR3 is TGTGCCATCAGCCCTGGACAGAGTTTGTACGAGCAGTACTTC. The V and J genes are TRBV10-3 and TRBJ2-7; D perhaps matches TRBD1 (6 bases). This CDR3 is built from 14 residues. V lost 6 bases, J lost 4 bases, and 16 bases lay in between. Germline CDR1 reads ENHRY; CDR2 reads SYGVKD.

The V call is TRBV5-6, the J call TRBJ2-7; the match to TRBD2 covers 9 bases. The germline V gene has CDR1 SGHDT and CDR2 YYEEEE. J gave up 5 bases and V 4 bases, and 16 bases lay outside the gene matches. The CDR3 consists of 17 residues. The CDR3 loop is CASSRLGSAGGPHEQYF. The CDR3 DNA sequence: TGTGCCAGCAGCCGATTGGGGTCCGCGGGAGGGCCCCACGAGCAGTACTTC.

The chain combines TRBV9 with TRBJ2-3, with 7 bases matching TRBD2. Germline CDR1 SGDLS, CDR2 YYNGEE. The CDR3 extends over 17 amino acids. Germline trimming cut 4 bases from V and 4 bases from J; bases unmatched to any gene: 15. The CDR3 sequence is CASSLSAGGSGADTQYF. DNA of the CDR3: TGTGCCAGCAGCCTGAGTGCTGGCGGGAGTGGGGCAGATACGCAGTATTTT.

The gene calls are TRBV7-2 and TRBJ1-4; 8 bases are shared with TRBD1. Germline CDR1 SGHTA, CDR2 FQGNSA. J was trimmed by 8 bases and V by 8 bases; bases with no gene match: 7. This CDR3 region has 13 residues. For the CDR3, the DNA is TGTGCCAGCCAGACAGGGGTCGGCGAAAAACTGTTTTTT. Its protein is CASQTGVGEKLFF. Using reference TRBV7-2 and TRBJ1-4 for the parts outside the CDR3, the full variable domain is GAGVSQSPSNKVTEKGKDVELRCDPISGHTALYWYRQSLGQGLEFLIYFQGNSAPDKSGLPSDRFSAERTGGSVSTLTIQRTQQEDSAVYLCASQTGVGEKLFFGSGTQLSVL.

The rearrangement joins TRBV7-2 to TRBJ1-6; TRBD1 matches at 7 bases. This CDR3 region has 15 residues. The germline V gene encodes CDR1 SGHTA and CDR2 FQGNSA. With 2 bases clipped from V and 7 bases from J, the junction kept 5 bases outside the gene matches. The CDR3 is CASSLRQGGNSPLHF. The DNA for the CDR3 is TGTGCCAGCAGCTTACGCCAGGGGGGGAATTCACCCCTCCACTTT. Full variable domain (remainder filled in from reference TRBV7-2 and TRBJ1-6): GAGVSQSPSNKVTEKGKDVELRCDPISGHTALYWYRQSLGQGLEFLIYFQGNSAPDKSGLPSDRFSAERTGGSVSTLTIQRTQQEDSAVYLCASSLRQGGNSPLHFGNGTRLTVT.

The V call is TRBV9, the J call TRBJ2-6, with TRBD1 matching over 8 bases. Germline CDR1 is SGDLS and CDR2 is YYNGEE. The V gene end was trimmed by 4 bases and the J gene end by 4 bases; junction bases not matched to a gene: 4. This CDR3 has 15 amino acids. CDR3: CASSRTGLGANVLTF. Written as DNA, the CDR3 is TGTGCCAGCAGCCGGACAGGGCTAGGGGCCAACGTCCTGACTTTC. Full variable domain (rest looked up from reference TRBV9 and TRBJ2-6): DSGVTQTPKHLITATGQRVTLRCSPRSGDLSVYWYQQSLDQGLQFLIQYYNGEERAKGNILERFSAQQFPDLHSELNLSSLELGDSALYFCASSRTGLGANVLTFGAGSRLTVL.

J is TRBJ2-1 and V is TRBV4-3; TRBD2 matches at 10 bases. CDR3 length: 16 amino acids. V was clipped by 3 bases and J by 4 bases; unmatched bases: 6. Germline V gives CDR1 LGHNA, CDR2 YSLEER. This CDR3 reads CASSQDGTSVYNEQFF. The CDR3, as DNA: TGCGCCAGCAGCCAGGACGGGACTAGCGTGTACAATGAGCAGTTCTTC.

Regarding this clone: The same CDR3 is also encoded by other DNA sequences in this sample. The chain employs TRBV11-2 and TRBJ1-5; possible D gene TRBD1, 5 bases. CDR3 length: 15 amino acids. Germline V lookup: CDR1 SGHAT, CDR2 FQNNGV. Trimming removed 0 bases from V and 2 bases from J, with 8 bases in between. Written as DNA, the CDR3 is TGTGCCAGCAGCTTAGATCGGGGGGGCAATCAGCCCCAGCATTTT. The encoded protein is CASSLDRGGNQPQHF.

This sequence joins TRBV4-3 and TRBJ1-2; unclear D gene. Looked up from germline, CDR1 is LGHNA and CDR2 is YSLEER. The CDR3 runs to 16 residues. Trimming pared 1 base from V and 7 bases from J, leaving 19 bases between. The CDR3 is CASSQVLASSYGGYTF. CDR3 sequence (DNA): TGCGCCAGCAGCCAAGTTCTGGCCTCGTCCTATGGTGGCTACACCTTC.

This chain links TRBV7-8 with TRBJ2-5; D might be TRBD1 (5 bases). This CDR3 region has 15 residues. The V end was cut by 1 base, the J end by 2 bases, with 11 bases between. CDR1 and CDR2 (germline): SGHVS, FQNEAQ. The CDR3 here is CASSLGQTIQETQYF. The CDR3 nucleotides read TGTGCCAGCAGCTTAGGACAGACCATACAAGAGACCCAGTACTTC.

This rearrangement joins TRBV18 to TRBJ2-7; D is uncertain. Between the trimmed V and J ends, which lost 6 bases and 7 bases, there was a span of 16 bases. Germline CDR1 and CDR2: KGHSH and LQKENI. The CDR3 is 13 residues long. The CDR3 bases are TGTGCCAGCTCCCGAGACCCGAACCGGGAGCAGTACTTC. Its translation: CASSRDPNREQYF.

The sample holds one count of this clone. The genes are TRBV28 and TRBJ2-3; D possibly matches TRBD1 or TRBD2 (6 bases each). The ends were cut back, 4 bases at V and 2 bases at J, with 7 bases in the middle. Germline assignment: CDR1 MDHEN and CDR2 SYDVKM. CDR3 length: 13 residues. The CDR3 protein is CASSSGATDTQYF. The CDR3, as DNA: TGTGCCAGCAGTTCGGGGGCCACAGATACGCAGTATTTT.

The chain combines TRBV7-2 with TRBJ2-1, with a weak D call TRBD2 (6 bases). The CDR3 totals 15 residues. With 5 bases removed from V and 6 bases from J, the gap between germline ends came to 17 bases. Germline lookup yields CDR1 SGHTA and CDR2 FQGNSA. CDR3 region: CASSRGGAGVNEQFF. CDR3 DNA: TGTGCCAGCAGCCGCGGCGGGGCGGGTGTCAATGAGCAGTTCTTC.

This clone was picked up one time. The gene calls are TRBV6-5 and TRBJ1-2; D ambiguous. The CDR3 length is 13 residues. The ends were cut back, 6 bases at V and 5 bases at J, with 13 bases in the middle. The germline V gene encodes CDR1 MNHEY and CDR2 SVGAGI. In DNA, the CDR3 is TGTGCCAGCAGCCCCTCGCGTGGGTATGGCTACACCTTC. This encodes CASSPSRGYGYTF.

The rearrangement links TRBV7-8 to TRBJ2-7; 11 bases line up with TRBD1. The CDR3 contains 19 residues. The germline gives CDR1 SGHVS, CDR2 FQNEAQ. V was clipped by 5 bases and J by 2 bases; unmatched bases: 17. The CDR3 nucleotides are TGTGCCAGCAGCCCGGACAGGGGGCACTTGTGGGAGGACACCTACGAGCAGTACTTC. Translating it yields CASSPDRGHLWEDTYEQYF.

In the case of this clone: Other DNA variants within this sample encode the same CDR3. The chain joins TRBV18 to TRBJ1-1; a possible D gene is TRBD1 (5 bases). Trimming cost V 3 bases and J 1 base, with 6 bases left between them. Per germline, CDR1 KGHSH and CDR2 LQKENI. The CDR3 spans 13 residues. The CDR3 DNA is TGTGCCAGCTCACCCCAGGGGAACACTGAAGCTTTCTTT. Protein: CASSPQGNTEAFF.

The chain employs TRBV9 and TRBJ2-7; 9 nucleotides line up with TRBD2. V shed 4 bases and J 8 bases; nucleotides not matched to a gene: 10. This CDR3 region has 14 residues. Germline CDR1 is SGDLS and CDR2 is YYNGEE. In nucleotides, the CDR3 is TGTGCCAGCAGCTTGACTAGCGGTTCCGACCAGCAGTACTTC. Translated, it gives CASSLTSGSDQQYF.

The chain is built from TRBV5-4 and TRBJ2-7; 7 bases map to TRBD1. The trim removed 4 bases at V and 0 bases at J, leaving 7 bases unmatched. This CDR3 is built from 15 residues. From germline, CDR1 is SGHNT and CDR2 YYREEE (reference sequence). CDR3 in DNA: TGTGCCAGCAGCCGCGCGGACAGGAACTCCTACGAGCAGTACTTC. Its protein is CASSRADRNSYEQYF.

V and J are TRBV6-1 and TRBJ1-4, with unresolved D. V was cut by 7 bases and J by 8 bases, with 17 bases left in between. The germline CDR1 and CDR2 sequences are MNHNS and SASEGT. This CDR3 has 14 residues. DNA for the CDR3: TGTGCCAGCATAGACTACCAACCGCCAGAAAAACTGTTTTTT. Protein sequence: CASIDYQPPEKLFF.

CDR3 protein: CASSLEAVTDTQYF. Here the CDR3 DNA reads TGCGCCAGCAGCTTGGAAGCAGTTACAGATACGCAGTATTTT. The V and J genes are TRBV5-1 and TRBJ2-3; D is ambiguous. This CDR3 is 14 amino acids long. Germline loops: CDR1 SGHRS, CDR2 YFSETQ. The V gene lost 0 bases and the J gene lost 3 bases, with 8 bases spanning the gap.

This chain uses TRBV27 with TRBJ1-5; 7 bases are a match to TRBD1. CDR1 and CDR2 (germline): MNHEY, SMNVEV (reference sequence). V lost 6 bases and J lost 3; bases outside the gene matches: 8. The CDR3 covers 15 residues. The CDR3 spells CASSRNRGPNQPQHF. The CDR3 region has the DNA TGTGCCAGCAGCCGTAACAGGGGACCCAATCAGCCCCAGCATTTT.

The chain recombines TRBV9 with TRBJ2-7, with D perhaps given as TRBD1 or TRBD2 (5 bases each). The germline V and J ends were trimmed by 4 bases and 3 bases, with 20 bases remaining between them. There are 16 residues in the CDR3. Germline values: CDR1 SGDLS, CDR2 YYNGEE. The CDR3 sequence: CASSTPGTSNIYEQYF. The CDR3, as DNA: TGTGCCAGCAGCACCCCGGGGACGAGTAATATCTACGAGCAGTACTTC.

The J gene is TRBJ1-1, the V gene TRBV6-5; no clear D. Germline V gene sequence: CDR1 MNHEY, CDR2 SVGAGI. CDR3 length: 13 amino acids. V lost 2 bases, J lost 6 bases, and 10 bases lay in between. The CDR3 here is CASSYGGGPEAFF. In DNA form, the CDR3 reads TGTGCCAGCAGTTACGGTGGTGGGCCTGAAGCTTTCTTT.

V is TRBV2 and J is TRBJ2-2, with TRBD2 matching over 14 bases. This CDR3 is 17 amino acids long. Germline V gene data show CDR1 as SNHLY and CDR2 as FYNNEI. Trimming took 11 bases from V and 5 from J; bases not matched to a gene: 13. CDR3 in amino acids: CAGQSNRLAGGTGELFF. The CDR3 nucleotides read TGTGCCGGCCAAAGCAACCGACTAGCGGGAGGGACCGGGGAGCTGTTTTTT.